This T cell receptor (beta chain) was captured by sequencing in a study of blood T cell repertoires in COVID-19 (dated by TCRdb to the early 2020s). For the wider study: Collaborator samples came from the United States, Italy and Spain and covered acute and convalescent phases of COVID-19. The prospective study material was composed of cDNA or gDNA derived from T cells, B-cell-depleted T cells, or PBMCs. The samples were drawn from two sources: the first 160 participants of the ongoing ImmuneRACE study, and 1,000 to 1,500 subjects contributed by 6 global collaborators. The sample metadata nearly always contained a de-identified subject ID, COVID-19 status, age in years and sex. The repertoires were made available in a free public database intended to serve as a resource for research on the immune response to SARS-CoV-2. Subjects who had been exposed to COVID-19, were actively infected with it, or had recovered from it provided the deeply sampled blood TCRbeta repertoires that made up the dataset. Where HLA class I and class II types were available, the types were taken from metadata supplied by the sample provider, not from assay-based typing. Study-level results and caveats: The amount of clinical and demographic metadata varied by source and participant and was provided uncurated.

TCRbeta CDR3 regions were amplified from genomic DNA using the immunoSEQ Assay, a bias-controlled multiplex PCR. The paper's data handling went like this. Nucleated cell counts per sample were estimated from amplification of reference gene primers within the assay. Sequence reads were collapsed and filtered to measure the absolute abundance of every unique TCRbeta CDR3 rearrangement. For each sample, productive Simpson clonality was calculated as the square root of Simpson's diversity index over productive rearrangements. The source is immuneACCESS, and TCRdb retained only in-frame sequences with V and J called. Part of the clones is not carried over; for the studies checked, unresolved V genes explain less than half of this, and the remainder is unexplained. V and J calls and clone size follow that table, whereas D and trimming were derived from the DNA. The sample records some 27,000 clones, 87% of which are singletons. The top ten clonotypes cover approximately 12% of the sample.

About this clone itself: The antigen it recognizes is unknown. No much larger clone is present one base from it, and per-base qualities are unavailable.

Each collaborating institution followed its own protocols to collect whole blood in K2EDTA tubes. For TCRbeta analysis, collaborators shipped samples as frozen whole blood, isolated PBMCs, or DNA extracted from either of those sample types. The CDR3 has 18 amino acids, counting the end cysteine and phenylalanine. Only the CDR3 DNA is retained, 54 bases long and in frame from the first base. CDR1 and CDR2, per the germline V gene, are SGHDN and FVKESK. V gives up 1 base and J gives up 0 bases, and the segment between their germline ends measures 13 bases. The sample comprised peripheral blood. This receptor chain uses TRBV14 and TRBJ2-6; a confident D gene designation cannot be given. The TCR was taken from a human donor in a cohort sampled during active COVID-19. The donor label of this sample is uncertain. DNA sequence: TGTGCCAGCAGCCAAGGTGTCAGGTCCCCCTCTGGGGCCAACGTCCTGACTTTC. This translates into CASSQGVRSPSGANVLTF.